This entry describes one TCR beta chain. This entry is derived from a study of blood T cell repertoires in COVID-19. Study details: Researchers got acute and convalescent COVID-19 samples from the United States, Italy and Spain.

Sequencing used immunoSEQ multiplex PCR; TCRdb keeps in-frame clones, though not all of them. The sample has 250,000 or so clones, over 65% seen once. Looked up from germline, CDR1 is LGHDT and CDR2 is YNNKEL (reference sequence). The J segment lost 4 bases and the V segment lost 3 bases, leaving 10 bases of the junction unmatched. The CDR3 is 17 residues long. The TCR originated in a woman older than 75 with acute or convalescent COVID-19. The sequenced material came from peripheral blood. The chain employs TRBV3-1 (or the pseudogene TRBV3-2) and TRBJ2-1; 9 bases line up with TRBD2. Here the CDR3 DNA reads TGTGCCAGCAGCCAGAGAATAGGACTAGCGAATTACAATGAGCAGTTCTTC. Its translation is CASSQRIGLANYNEQFF.